The 18 T cell receptor beta chains reported below all come from one sample, sequenced in a study of T cell responses to AZD1222 COVID-19 vaccine. The method was immunoSEQ multiplex PCR; TCRdb's version includes in-frame clones alone and lacks a portion of them. Of some 170,000 clones in the sample, about 90% were seen once. The input for sequencing was peripheral blood, taken on day 0 of MenACWY control vaccination. The receptor source for this set is an adult in good health.

The J gene is TRBJ1-6, the V gene TRBV15; no reliable D call. The CDR3 consists of 16 residues. The germline V and J ends were trimmed by 0 bases and 6 bases, with 12 bases remaining between them. Germline lookup yields CDR1 LNHNV and CDR2 YYDKDF (reference sequence). CDR3: CATSRDPTGINSPLHF. The CDR3 DNA follows: TGTGCCACCAGCAGAGACCCGACTGGAATTAATTCACCCCTCCACTTT.

V usage is TRBV5-1 and J usage is TRBJ1-2; D might be TRBD1 (5 bases). Trimming removed 4 bases from V and 0 bases from J, with 13 bases in between. CDR3 length equals 15 residues. Germline V lookup: CDR1 SGHRS, CDR2 YFSETQ. The CDR3, as DNA: TGCGCCAGCAGCCCCGGGACCCTCGCTAACTATGGCTACACCTTC. Amino acids: CASSPGTLANYGYTF.

The chain employs TRBV11-2 and TRBJ2-2; weak D call: TRBD2 (5 bases). This CDR3 has 16 amino acids. Germline loops: CDR1 SGHAT, CDR2 FQNNGV. Trimming stripped 3 bases from V and 3 bases from J, with 14 bases between. CDR3 nucleotide sequence: TGTGCCAGCAGCTTTAATCCCCACGGGGACACCGGGGAGCTGTTTTTT. This translates into CASSFNPHGDTGELFF.

The V gene is TRBV2, the J gene TRBJ1-1; TRBD1 matches at 9 bases. Germline lookup yields CDR1 SNHLY and CDR2 FYNNEI. CDR3 length: 15 amino acids. V shed 6 bases and J 4 bases; nucleotides not matched to a gene: 9. The CDR3 DNA reads as TGTGCCAGCAGCACTACAGGGGGCGCGGGCACTGAAGCTTTCTTT. Amino acid sequence: CASSTTGGAGTEAFF.

The gene calls are TRBV7-8 and TRBJ2-7; 13 positions match TRBD2. Germline CDR1 reads SGHVS; CDR2 reads FQNEAQ. The CDR3 totals 15 residues. Trimming took 1 base from V and 6 from J; bases not matched to a gene: 3. CDR3 in DNA: TGTGCCAGCAGCTTAGGGACTAGCGGGAGTGCCGAGCAGTACTTC. Translating gives CASSLGTSGSAEQYF. Combining the CDR3 with reference TRBV7-8 and TRBJ2-7 gives the whole variable domain GAGVSQSPRYKVAKRGQDVALRCDPISGHVSLFWYQQALGQGPEFLTYFQNEAQLDKSGLPSDRFFAERPEGSVSTLKIQRTQQEDSAVYLCASSLGTSGSAEQYFGPGTRLTVT.

CDR3 protein: CASSLPATNYGYTF. Written as DNA, the CDR3 is TGTGCCAGCAGCTTGCCGGCGACTAACTATGGCTACACCTTC. The chain couples TRBV5-6 to TRBJ1-2; D is unresolved. V gave up 1 base and J gave up 0 bases, with 7 bases separating them. CDR3 size: 14 residues. Germline CDR1 is SGHDT and CDR2 is YYEEEE.

The genes are TRBV27 and TRBJ2-1, with 7 bases matching TRBD2. The CDR3 sequence is 15 residues long. Germline V gene data show CDR1 as MNHEY and CDR2 as SMNVEV (reference sequence). Trimming removed 2 bases from V and 3 bases from J; junction bases left unmatched: 4. The CDR3 nucleotides read TGTGCCAGCAGTTTAGCGGGAGCCGGCTACAATGAGCAGTTCTTC. Protein sequence: CASSLAGAGYNEQFF.

J is TRBJ1-5 and V is TRBV3-1 (or the pseudogene TRBV3-2); TRBD1 matches at 7 bases. After removal of 4 bases from V and 8 bases from J, the junction contained 8 bases not matched to a gene. CDR3 size: 14 residues. The germline CDR1 and CDR2 sequences are LGHDT and YNNKEL (reference sequence). The CDR3 spells CASSLRTGVKPQHF. The CDR3 nucleotides are TGTGCCAGCAGCCTACGAACAGGGGTTAAGCCCCAGCATTTT.

This chain uses TRBV27 with TRBJ1-1, with TRBD1 as a possible D gene (6 bases). The CDR3 has 19 amino acids. Germline CDR1 is MNHEY and CDR2 is SMNVEV (reference sequence). The V and J ends lost 5 bases and 2 bases respectively, with 27 bases between them. CDR3 sequence reads: CASSITQGATLTPNTEAFF. CDR3 coding DNA: TGTGCCAGCAGTATAACACAGGGCGCCACCCTAACACCTAACACTGAAGCTTTCTTT.

The rearrangement joins TRBV6-5 to TRBJ2-2, with no clear D. The V end lost 6 bases, the J end lost 7 bases, and 9 bases lay between the germline ends. The V gene's germline CDR1 is MNHEY and CDR2 SVGAGI. CDR3 length: 12 amino acids. The CDR3 DNA sequence: TGTGCCAGCAGGACAATTGGCGGGGAGCTGTTTTTT. Residues: CASRTIGGELFF.

V and J are TRBV5-6 and TRBJ2-1; 7 positions agree with TRBD2. In germline, CDR1 is SGHDT, CDR2 YYEEEE. The CDR3 loop spans 16 amino acids. V lost 0 bases to trimming and J lost 4 bases; unmatched junction nucleotides: 7. CDR3 region: CASSLGASGIYNEQFF. CDR3 DNA sequence: TGTGCCAGCAGCTTGGGGGCTAGCGGAATATACAATGAGCAGTTCTTC.

The chain recombines TRBV3-1 (or the pseudogene TRBV3-2) with TRBJ1-2, with D perhaps matching TRBD1 (6 bases). The CDR3 consists of 15 residues. V lost 0 bases and J lost 4, with 12 bases in between. Per the germline V gene, CDR1 is LGHDT and CDR2 is YNNKEL (reference sequence). CDR3 sequence reads: CASSQDRRGPYGYTF. The DNA for the CDR3 is TGTGCCAGCAGCCAAGATCGGCGGGGGCCCTATGGCTACACCTTC.

CDR3 in amino acids: CSVEGDRNEQFF. The CDR3 bases are TGCAGCGTTGAAGGGGACCGCAATGAGCAGTTCTTC. This chain joins TRBV29-1 and TRBJ2-1; D could derive from TRBD1 or TRBD2 (5 bases each). Germline CDR1 SQVTM, CDR2 ANQGSEA. The CDR3 extends over 12 amino acids. Trimming removed 1 base at V and 6 bases at J, with 7 bases between.

V gene TRBV14 combines with J gene TRBJ2-3; D not resolved. V lost 1 base and J 0 bases, leaving 8 bases between the germline ends. The CDR3 sequence is 15 residues long. The germline gives CDR1 SGHDN, CDR2 FVKESK. CDR3 sequence: CASSQVLLSTDTQYF. CDR3 nucleotides: TGTGCCAGCAGCCAAGTGTTACTTAGCACAGATACGCAGTATTTT.

The CDR3 DNA reads as TGTGCCAGCAGCACCTTGGACCGGAACACTGAAGCTTTCTTT. Translated, it gives CASSTLDRNTEAFF. The chain combines TRBV5-5 with TRBJ1-1; no reliable D call. This CDR3 has 14 residues. Germline V lookup: CDR1 SGHKS, CDR2 YYEKEE (reference sequence). Trimming stripped 4 bases from V and 1 base from J, with 11 bases between. The whole variable domain, filled in from reference TRBV5-5 and TRBJ1-1, reads DAGVTQSPTHLIKTRGQQVTLRCSPISGHKSVSWYQQVLGQGPQFIFQYYEKEERGRGNFPDRFSARQFPNYSSELNVNALLLGDSALYLCASSTLDRNTEAFFGQGTRLTVV.

The chain combines TRBV18 with TRBJ2-7; D remains ambiguous. There are 14 residues in the CDR3. The germline V gene has CDR1 KGHSH and CDR2 LQKENI. V lost 6 bases to trimming and J lost 4 bases, with 16 bases between them. In DNA, the CDR3 is TGTGCCAGCTCTCCTCAGGTAGGGAATTACGAGCAGTACTTC. Translated, it gives CASSPQVGNYEQYF.

This chain links TRBV19 with TRBJ1-2, with TRBD1 matching 9 bases. The J segment lost 4 bases and the V segment lost 5 bases, leaving 8 bases of the junction unmatched. The CDR3 consists of 15 residues. CDR1 is LNHDA and CDR2 is SQIVND in the germline V gene (reference sequence). The CDR3 region is CASSDPRDRVYGYTF. DNA of the CDR3: TGTGCCAGTAGTGACCCAAGGGACAGGGTCTATGGCTACACCTTC. The variable domain in full, with the rest retrieved from reference TRBV19 and TRBJ1-2, is DGGITQSPKYLFRKEGQNVTLSCEQNLNHDAMYWYRQDPGQGLRLIYYSQIVNDFQKGDIAEGYSVSREKKESFPLTVTSAQKNPTAFYLCASSDPRDRVYGYTFGSGTRLTVV.

CDR3 sequence: CASSHAGRTDTQYF. The CDR3 nucleotides read TGTGCCAGCAGCCATGCCGGCCGCACAGATACGCAGTATTTT. This rearrangement joins TRBV3-1 (or the pseudogene TRBV3-2) to TRBJ2-3; D call uncertain. V lost 3 bases, J lost 1 base, and 8 bases lay in between. The CDR3 extends over 14 amino acids. Germline V gene lookup returns CDR1 LGHDT and CDR2 YNNKEL (reference sequence).